A single sample gave rise to the 14 T cell receptor beta chains below, sequenced in a study of CD8 T cells in Susac syndrome. With random hexamers, reverse transcription was performed on about 0.5 to 1 ug of RNA. TCRdb passed the immunoSEQ multiplex PCR reads through MiXCR, listing each CDR3 protein once. The repertoire holds about 180,000 distinct CDR3 sequences, with roughly 94% as singletons. The sample comprised CD4+ T cells from PBMCs. The source of these receptors is a human donor with Susac syndrome.

The rearrangement uses TRBV20-1 and TRBJ2-7, with 9 bases lining up with TRBD1. Germline V CDR1 and CDR2: DFQATT, SNEGSKA (reference sequence). The CDR3 consists of 13 residues. Trimming at V came to 6 bases and at J to 3 bases, leaving 6 bases not matched to a gene. The CDR3 spells CSAKQGANYEQYF. CDR3 bases: TGCAGTGCAAAACAGGGGGCGAACTACGAGCAGTACTTC.

The V gene is TRBV2, the J gene TRBJ2-7, with TRBD2 matching 7 bases. This CDR3 contains 15 residues. J lost 0 bases, V lost 7 bases, and 9 bases had no gene match. Germline V gives CDR1 SNHLY, CDR2 FYNNEI. CDR3 region: CASMGRAGHSYEQYF. CDR3 sequence (DNA): TGTGCCAGCATGGGGAGGGCGGGTCACTCCTACGAGCAGTACTTC. Full variable domain (remainder filled in from reference TRBV2 and TRBJ2-7): EPEVTQTPSHQVTQMGQEVILRCVPISNHLYFYWYRQILGQKVEFLVSFYNNEISEKSEIFDDQFSVERPDGSNFTLKIRSTKLEDSAMYFCASMGRAGHSYEQYFGPGTRLTVT.

Comments on this clonotype: One end of the junction does not line up with germline, which may come from a read error. The CDR3 sequence is CSARGEASGRRYEQYF. CDR3 sequence (DNA): TGCAGTGCGAGAGGGGAGGCTAGCGGGAGGAGGTACGAGCAGTACTTC. The chain couples TRBV20-1 to TRBJ2-7; 11 bases are shared with TRBD2. The CDR3 is 16 residues long. The V gene's germline CDR1 is DFQATT and CDR2 SNEGSKA (reference sequence).

The rearrangement uses TRBV12-3 or TRBV12-4 and TRBJ2-7, with D perhaps TRBD1 or TRBD2 (6 bases each). This CDR3 spans 13 amino acids. The germline V and J ends were trimmed by 6 bases and 3 bases, with 12 bases remaining between them. DNA of the CDR3: TGTGCCAGCAGCATAGGGGGAGGCTACGAGCAGTACTTC. Translation: CASSIGGGYEQYF.

This chain uses TRBV5-4 with TRBJ2-1; D is uncertain. The CDR3 extends over 12 amino acids. The ends were cut back, 4 bases at V and 10 bases at J, with 12 bases in the middle. Germline V gene data show CDR1 as SGHNT and CDR2 as YYREEE (reference sequence). The CDR3 nucleotides are TGTGCCAGCAGCCACACCAATAGGGAGCAGTTCTTC. Protein: CASSHTNREQFF.

This chain uses TRBV6-2 or TRBV6-3 with TRBJ2-1; 10 bases are shared with TRBD2. J lost 2 bases, V lost 8 bases, and 6 bases had no gene match. The CDR3 consists of 15 residues. Germline-derived CDR1 and CDR2 are MNHEY and SVGEGT. The CDR3 DNA follows: TGTGCCAGCCGACCTAGCGGGAGTGCCTACAATGAGCAGTTCTTC. Encoded protein: CASRPSGSAYNEQFF.

This clonotype was counted a few times. This chain uses TRBV7-2 with TRBJ1-1; unclear D gene. Per the germline V gene, CDR1 is SGHTA and CDR2 is FQGNSA. This CDR3 has 13 amino acids. Trimming removed 2 bases at V and 0 bases at J, with 4 bases between. DNA for the CDR3: TGTGCCAGCAGCTTATCCCTGAACACTGAAGCTTTCTTT. Amino acid sequence: CASSLSLNTEAFF.

The chain links TRBV5-4 to TRBJ1-2; TRBD1 agrees at 7 bases. The CDR3 loop spans 15 amino acids. The V gene's germline CDR1 is SGHNT and CDR2 YYREEE (reference sequence). With 4 bases clipped from V and 8 bases from J, the junction kept 14 bases outside the gene matches. The CDR3 region is CASSHPTQGDGGYTF. The CDR3, as DNA: TGTGCCAGCAGCCACCCCACGCAGGGGGATGGCGGCTACACCTTC.

V gene TRBV7-9 combines with J gene TRBJ2-1; TRBD2 agrees at 7 bases. V shed 5 bases and J 16 bases; nucleotides not matched to a gene: 5. Germline V gives CDR1 SEHNR, CDR2 FQNEAQ (reference sequence). The CDR3 consists of 10 residues. The CDR3, as DNA: TGTGCCAGCAGCGAGGGACTACGATTCTTC. Protein: CASSEGLRFF.

This rearrangement joins TRBV9 to TRBJ2-7; D is perhaps TRBD1 or TRBD2 (5 bases each). The CDR3 extends over 13 amino acids. V lost 0 bases, J lost 9 bases, and 13 bases lay in between. The germline gives CDR1 SGDLS, CDR2 YYNGEE. CDR3 loop: CASSVGEGIGQYF. Here the CDR3 DNA reads TGTGCCAGCAGCGTAGGTGAGGGGATAGGGCAGTACTTC.

This chain connects TRBV20-1 to TRBJ1-5, with D unclear. The CDR3 is 15 amino acids. CDR1 and CDR2 from the germline V gene are DFQATT and SNEGSKA (reference sequence). Trimming removed 4 bases at V and 0 bases at J, with 13 bases between. The CDR3 nucleotides read TGCAGTGCTACTCGGACGGGCGATAGCAATCAGCCCCAGCATTTT. As protein: CSATRTGDSNQPQHF.

V is TRBV10-3 and J is TRBJ2-1; D may match TRBD1 or TRBD2 (6 bases each). The germline V and J ends were trimmed by 1 base and 8 bases, with 9 bases remaining between them. The CDR3 consists of 13 residues. Germline-derived CDR1 and CDR2 are ENHRY and SYGVKD. CDR3: CAISEYRGHEQFF. DNA for the CDR3: TGTGCCATCAGTGAGTACCGGGGGCATGAGCAGTTCTTC.

The chain has TRBV2 and TRBJ1-5; 9 nucleotides match TRBD1. CDR1 and CDR2 from the germline V gene are SNHLY and FYNNEI. The CDR3 is 14 amino acids. J lost 6 bases, V lost 5 bases, and 5 bases had no gene match. CDR3 sequence reads: CASSQDRGVQPQHF. As DNA, the CDR3 is TGTGCCAGCAGTCAGGACAGGGGAGTTCAGCCCCAGCATTTT.

V is TRBV20-1 and J is TRBJ1-1, with D maybe TRBD1 (6 bases). The CDR3 runs to 13 residues. V lost 1 base and J lost 6, with 12 bases in between. CDR1 and CDR2 from the germline V gene are DFQATT and SNEGSKA (reference sequence). The CDR3 region is CSARGGGPAEAFF. The CDR3 DNA reads TGCAGTGCTAGAGGGGGGGGGCCAGCTGAAGCTTTCTTT.